These 10 T cell receptor beta chains share one sample of origin, sequenced in a study of shared clonotypes between healthy human individuals (dated by TCRdb to 2018 to 2021). The method behind the library was the immunoSEQ multiplex PCR assay. Here the immuneACCESS table is served through TCRdb, limited to in-frame sequences with V and J called. Missing clones are a known gap in these copies; in checked studies unresolved V genes cover under half, and the rest lacks a known reason. For this sample the table gives 950,000 to 1,100,000 clones, of which around 74% were detected only once. About 1.4% of the sample is held by the ten biggest clonotypes. The sequenced sample was memory CD4+ T cells sorted from blood. The cell subset or site label corresponds to: CD45RA-negative fraction. The receptors here all came from a young man in good health.

This rearrangement joins TRBV12-5 to TRBJ2-1, with 8 bases aligning to TRBD2. The CDR3 is 16 amino acids. J gave up 8 bases and V 5 bases, and 14 bases lay outside the gene matches. Germline CDR1 and CDR2: LGHNT and FRNRAP. The CDR3 nucleotides are TGTGCTAGTGGTATCCCGAGGGTAGCGGGGAGGGATGAGCAGTTCTTC. This codes for CASGIPRVAGRDEQFF. Full variable domain (remainder filled in from reference TRBV12-5 and TRBJ2-1): DARVTQTPRHKVTEMGQEVTMRCQPILGHNTVFWYRQTMMQGLELLAYFRNRAPLDDSGMPKDRFSAEMPDATLATLKIQPSEPRDSAVYFCASGIPRVAGRDEQFFGPGTRLTVL.

This clone has just a few counts. The chain joins TRBV9 to TRBJ2-2, with 8 bases that match TRBD2. This CDR3 spans 18 amino acids. The V segment lost 0 bases and the J segment 1 base; nucleotides outside the gene matches: 8. Germline lookup yields CDR1 SGDLS and CDR2 YYNGEE. The CDR3 loop reads CASSVAGGTSMNTGELFF. The CDR3 nucleotides are TGTGCCAGCAGCGTAGCTGGAGGGACTAGTATGAACACCGGGGAGCTGTTTTTT.

The chain joins TRBV6-8 to TRBJ2-3; 9 bases map to TRBD2. J lost 5 bases, V lost 8 bases, and 11 bases had no gene match. The CDR3 loop spans 15 amino acids. Per germline, CDR1 MNHGY and CDR2 SAAAGT. CDR3 amino acids: CASPWAAREGDTQYF. CDR3 in DNA: TGTGCCAGCCCTTGGGCTGCGCGGGAGGGAGATACGCAGTATTTT.

Comment on this clone: The same CDR3 arises from other DNA sequences in this sample as well. The CDR3 coding sequence is TGTGCCAGCAGCGTAGGCGAGGGGGCGGACACTGAAGCTTTCTTT. It specifies CASSVGEGADTEAFF. The chain couples TRBV9 to TRBJ1-1; TRBD1 aligns across 7 bases. Germline CDR1 SGDLS, CDR2 YYNGEE. CDR3 length: 15 residues. J was trimmed by 3 bases and V by 0 bases; bases with no gene match: 5.

The gene calls are TRBV25-1 and TRBJ2-2, with a possible D match to TRBD1 (6 bases). The germline gives CDR1 MGHDK, CDR2 SYGVNS. The CDR3 runs 13 residues. Trimming took off 2 bases at V and 5 bases at J, with 6 bases between the two ends. CDR3 protein: CASSERGTGELFF. Written as DNA, the CDR3 is TGTGCCAGCAGTGAAAGGGGGACCGGGGAGCTGTTTTTT.

This sequence joins TRBV6-5 and TRBJ2-5; the match to TRBD1 covers 8 bases. Germline CDR1 reads MNHEY; CDR2 reads SVGAGI. J was trimmed by 5 bases and V by 0 bases; bases with no gene match: 8. The CDR3 totals 16 residues. CDR3 in DNA: TGTGCCAGCAGTTACTCGAGAGGACAGGGATTGGAGACCCAGTACTTC. Its translation: CASSYSRGQGLETQYF.

This clone was recorded a few times. The chain uses TRBV28 and TRBJ1-1, with 8 bases identical to TRBD1. From germline, CDR1 is MDHEN and CDR2 SYDVKM. The CDR3 consists of 15 residues. The junction had 12 bases not matched to a gene; V was cut back by 2 bases and J by 10 bases. The CDR3 is CASSLVSRQGAGAFF. For the CDR3, the DNA is TGTGCCAGCAGTTTAGTAAGCAGGCAGGGGGCAGGAGCTTTCTTT. The entire variable domain, with the rest obtained from reference TRBV28 and TRBJ1-1, is as follows: DVKVTQSSRYLVKRTGEKVFLECVQDMDHENMFWYRQDPGLGLRLIYFSYDVKMKEKGDIPEGYSVSREKKERFSLILESASTNQTSMYLCASSLVSRQGAGAFFGQGTRLTVV.

The J gene is TRBJ1-1, the V gene TRBV7-2; D is unresolved. Germline loops: CDR1 SGHTA, CDR2 FQGNSA. Trimming shortened V by 5 bases and J by 14 bases, and 15 bases separated the two germline ends. The CDR3 is 11 residues long. The CDR3 loop reads CASSERFVRFF. The DNA of the CDR3 is TGTGCCAGCAGCGAACGGTTCGTCCGGTTCTTT.

The rearrangement uses TRBV11-2 and TRBJ1-4, with 8 bases fitting TRBD1. Per the germline V gene, CDR1 is SGHAT and CDR2 is FQNNGV. The CDR3 is 17 amino acids. With 5 bases clipped from V and 8 bases from J, the junction kept 16 bases outside the gene matches. This chain's CDR3 is CASSQASGAGGGEKLFF. Here the CDR3 DNA reads TGTGCCAGCAGCCAAGCGAGTGGGGCAGGGGGCGGCGAAAAACTGTTTTTT.

As for this clone: This same CDR3 is encoded by further DNA sequences in the sample. V usage is TRBV7-3 and J usage is TRBJ1-6, with 7 bases aligning to TRBD1. The ends lost 4 bases at V and 10 bases at J; junction bases unmatched: 4. This CDR3 has 13 residues. Germline V gene lookup returns CDR1 SGHTA and CDR2 FQGTGA. The CDR3 bases are TGTGCCAGCAGCTCTAACAGGGGCTCACCCCTCCACTTT. It codes for CASSSNRGSPLHF.